The following is a T cell receptor beta chain sequence with its context. This sample was taken from a study of CD8 T cells in Susac syndrome. This CDR3 is built from 15 residues. Germline V gives CDR1 MNHEY, CDR2 SMNVEV (reference sequence). J gave up 2 bases and V 6 bases, and 7 bases lay outside the gene matches. A quantity of roughly 0.5 to 1 ug RNA underwent reverse transcription using random hexamers. By means of immunoSEQ multiplex PCR, TCR beta CDR3 spanning 54 Vbeta and 13 Jbeta underwent amplification. A single record per CDR3 protein comes from TCRdb applying MiXCR to the immunoSEQ multiplex PCR reads. The sample has about 300,000 distinct CDR3 sequences, around 85% seen once.

The sample taken for sequencing was CD8+ T cells from PBMCs. The TCR comes from a human donor with multiple sclerosis. This chain joins TRBV27 and TRBJ2-7; 10 nucleotides align to TRBD2. The CDR3 DNA follows: TGTGCCAGCAGCCACGGACTAGCGGTTACCTACGAGCAGTACTTC. This translates into CASSHGLAVTYEQYF.